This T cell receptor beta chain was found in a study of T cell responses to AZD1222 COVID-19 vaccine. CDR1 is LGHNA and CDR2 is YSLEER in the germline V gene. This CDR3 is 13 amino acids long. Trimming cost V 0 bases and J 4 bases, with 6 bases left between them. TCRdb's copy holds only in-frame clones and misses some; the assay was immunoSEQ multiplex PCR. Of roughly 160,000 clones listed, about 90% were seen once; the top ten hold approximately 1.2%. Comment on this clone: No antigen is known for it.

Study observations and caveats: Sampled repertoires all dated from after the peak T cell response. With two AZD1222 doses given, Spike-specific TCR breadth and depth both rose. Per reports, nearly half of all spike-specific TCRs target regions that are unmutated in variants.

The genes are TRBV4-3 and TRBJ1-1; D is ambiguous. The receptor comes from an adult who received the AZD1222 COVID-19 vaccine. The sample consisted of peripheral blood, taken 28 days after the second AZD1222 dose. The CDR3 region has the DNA TGCGCCAGCAGCCAAGAGCGGGGCACTGAAGCTTTCTTT. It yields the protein CASSQERGTEAFF.